The TCR beta chain under discussion was sequenced for a study of shared clonotypes between healthy human individuals. About the study: Donors were a couple of women and a few men aged 18 to 49. Whole-study results and caveats: It was only blood that was sampled, and tissue repertoires likely differ. The small donor group covered limited genetic and exposure diversity.

This CDR3 has 14 residues. CDR1 is SGHAT, CDR2 FQNNGV, per germline. V was clipped by 9 bases and J by 5 bases, with 16 bases between them. TCRdb's copy holds only in-frame clones and misses some; the assay was immunoSEQ multiplex PCR. This table holds about 1,500,000 clones, roughly 97% found once. Concerning this clone itself: What it binds is unknown.

The chain carries TRBV11-2 and TRBJ2-2; D might be TRBD1 (6 bases). The specimen sequenced was naive CD4+ T cells sorted from blood. The subset: CD45RA+ positively selected. The clonotype comes from a young man in good health. DNA of the CDR3: TGTGCCAGGTTCCCGGGACATACGACCGGGGAGCTGTTTTTT. Translated, it gives CARFPGHTTGELFF.